A selection of T cell receptor beta chains follows, all from one sample in a study of blood T cell repertoires in COVID-19. Sequenced by immunoSEQ multiplex PCR; TCRdb stores in-frame clones only, minus some. The sample yields over 100,000 clones, around 86% seen once. The sequencing input was peripheral blood. These receptors all stem from a woman in her 70s with COVID-19, enrolled during active disease. Each CDR3 is given with its conserved first and last residue. Fields, in order: clone size, J gene, D gene, V gene, CDR3 DNA, CDR3 protein. D genes are given only for firm matches. The size field is filled for only some rows; it gives once, few, many or a size class.

. TRBJ1-1 . TRBV5-8 TGTGCCAGCAGCCCCTGGGTCTCAGGGACTGAAGCTTTCTTT CASSPWVSGTEAFF
. TRBJ2-2 . TRBV27 TGTGCCAGCAGTCCCCTTGTGAACACCGGGGAGCTGTTTTTT CASSPLVNTGELFF
. TRBJ1-1 . TRBV3-1/TRBV3-2 TGTGCCAGCAGCCCGCCGGAGGGGAACACTGAAGCTTTCTTT CASSPPEGNTEAFF
few TRBJ1-2 . TRBV5-5 TGTGCCAGCAGCTTGGCCGGGGAGACAATCCCGTCCCAGTCTTATGGCTACACCTTC CASSLAGETIPSQSYGYTF
. TRBJ2-7 . TRBV28 TGTGCCAGCAGCCTAGGAACCTACGAGCAGTACTTC CASSLGTYEQYF
. TRBJ2-5 . TRBV7-7 TGTGCCAGCAGCCAAAGACAGGCCCGTGGGGAAGAGACCCAGTACTTC CASSQRQARGEETQYF
. TRBJ1-2 . TRBV6-1 TGTGCCAGCAGTGAGTCGTCTCGGTATGGCTACACCTTC CASSESSRYGYTF
. TRBJ1-5 . TRBV6-5 TGTGCCAGCATTCTGGGGAGAGCTGGCAATCAGCCCCAGCATTTT CASILGRAGNQPQHF
. TRBJ1-2 . TRBV28 TGTGCCAGTTCAGGAGTTAGGGGAAGCTATGGCTACACCTTC CASSGVRGSYGYTF
. TRBJ2-2 . TRBV5-1 TGCGCCAGCAGCCCGGGGGTCACCGGGGAGCTGTTTTTT CASSPGVTGELFF
. TRBJ2-2 . TRBV6-6 TGTGCCAGCAGTCTAAGTCGGACCGGGGAGCTGTTTTTT CASSLSRTGELFF
. TRBJ1-6 . TRBV7-9 TGTGCCAGCAGCCCTGGGGCCCATTCACCCCTCCACTTT CASSPGAHSPLHF
. TRBJ1-2 . TRBV5-6 TGTGCCAGCAGCTCCCTACAGGGCATCTATGGCTACACCTTC CASSSLQGIYGYTF
. TRBJ1-2 TRBD1 TRBV19 TGTGCCAGTAGGCGACCGGACAGGACAGCTAACTATGGCTACACCTTC CASRRPDRTANYGYTF
. TRBJ1-6 TRBD1 TRBV28 TGTGCCAGCACCCCGACAGGGGGCCATAATTCACCCCTCCACTTT CASTPTGGHNSPLHF
. TRBJ1-2 . TRBV19 TGTGCCAGTAGTGGGACACCCGACTACTATGGCTACACCTTC CASSGTPDYYGYTF
few TRBJ2-2 . TRBV10-1 TGCGCCAGGAAGGAGAGCACCGGGGAGCTGTTTTTT CARKESTGELFF
. TRBJ1-1 TRBD1 TRBV29-1 TGCAGCGTGGTACCGGGACAGGGTCACAACACTGAAGCTTTCTTT CSVVPGQGHNTEAFF
once TRBJ2-5 . TRBV21-1 TGTGCCAGCAGCAAGGTGCCTCGGGGACAGGAAAGAGAGACCCAGTACTTC CASSKVPRGQERETQYF
. TRBJ2-1 . TRBV7-9 TGTGCCAGCAGCTTAGCTGGGGGCGGCAATGAGCAGTTCTTC CASSLAGGGNEQFF
few TRBJ1-2 . TRBV3-1/TRBV3-2 TGTGCCAGCAGCCAAGAGGGGGGAGGGGCTAACTATGGCTACACCTTC CASSQEGGGANYGYTF
. TRBJ1-3 . TRBV30 TGTGCCTGGTCCGTGGGGGGGGCGGGAAACACCATATATTTT CAWSVGGAGNTIYF
. TRBJ2-3 TRBD2 TRBV3-1/TRBV3-2 TGTGCCAGCCGGGGGGGCCTCTCTACAGATACGCAGTATTTT CASRGGLSTDTQYF
once TRBJ1-6 TRBD1 TRBV18 TGTGCCAGCTCCCGTGACAGGGAGTGGAATTCACCCCTCCACTTT CASSRDREWNSPLHF
once TRBJ1-6 TRBD1 TRBV28 TGTGCCAGCAGCCGCGGCGGACAGGTGGGGTACTCACCCCTCCACTTT CASSRGGQVGYSPLHF
. TRBJ1-6 . TRBV5-1 TGCGCCAGCACCCTTAGTAACTCGGGTGACTCACCCCTCCACTTT CASTLSNSGDSPLHF
. TRBJ2-2 TRBD1 TRBV7-7 TGTGCCAGCAGCGTGGACAGGGGGATCGGGGAGCTGTTTTTT CASSVDRGIGELFF
. TRBJ2-3 TRBD1 TRBV5-5 TGTGCCAGCAGCTTGGGGACAGGGGGCCCTCAAGATACGCAGTATTTT CASSLGTGGPQDTQYF
. TRBJ1-1 TRBD1 TRBV2 TGTGCCAGCAAAAAGGGACAGGGGGGGACTGAAGCTTTCTTT CASKKGQGGTEAFF
. TRBJ2-1 TRBD1 TRBV5-1 TGCGCCAGCAGCTTGATGGGACAGGGGACAAACAATGAGCAGTTCTTC CASSLMGQGTNNEQFF
. TRBJ2-2 . TRBV9 TGTGCCAGCAGCGATTTGGACAGCGCGAACACCGGGGAGCTGTTTTTT CASSDLDSANTGELFF
. TRBJ2-5 . TRBV21-1 TGTGCCAGCAGCATACTAGCGGACACCCAAGAGACCCAGTACTTC CASSILADTQETQYF
. TRBJ2-2 TRBD1 TRBV7-9 TGTGCCAGCAGCGGGACAGGGGACACCGGGGAGCTGTTTTTT CASSGTGDTGELFF
. TRBJ2-7 . TRBV2 TGTGCCAGCAGACCTGAGGGGGCCTACGAGCAGTACTTC CASRPEGAYEQYF
. TRBJ1-1 . TRBV10-3 TGTGCCATCAGTGATAGGGGTGATAACACTGAAGCTTTCTTT CAISDRGDNTEAFF
few TRBJ1-5 TRBD1 TRBV6-6 TGTGCCAGCAGTCCAACGGACAGGGCCCAGCCCCAGCATTTT CASSPTDRAQPQHF
. TRBJ1-2 . TRBV10-3 TGTGCCATCACGAGGGAGGGAGCTCGGGGCTACACCTTC CAITREGARGYTF
. TRBJ2-6 . TRBV7-2 TGTGCCAGCAGCTTCGGGAGTTCTGGGGCCAACGTCCTGACTTTC CASSFGSSGANVLTF
. TRBJ1-1 . TRBV30 TGTGCCTGGAGAGGAGGCAGGGGTACCACTGAAGCTTTCTTT CAWRGGRGTTEAFF
. TRBJ1-5 TRBD1 TRBV5-8 TGTGCCAGCAGCTTAGGACAGGGGCCTTTAGGCAATCAGCCCCAGCATTTT CASSLGQGPLGNQPQHF
. TRBJ2-7 TRBD1 TRBV10-3 TGTGCCATCAATGAAATGGGGACAGGGGCCTCCTACGAGCAGTACTTC CAINEMGTGASYEQYF
. TRBJ2-1 TRBD2 TRBV30 TGTGCCTGGAGTTCAAGACTAGCGGGGGGGGCTTTAAATGAGCAGTTCTTC CAWSSRLAGGALNEQFF
. TRBJ1-2 TRBD1 TRBV19 TGTGCCAGTAGTCCCCGGGACAGACCCATGTATGGCTACACCTTC CASSPRDRPMYGYTF
. TRBJ1-2 . TRBV5-6 TGTGCCAGCAGCCCAACCAGCCCGGGACAAATTTATGGCTACACCTTC CASSPTSPGQIYGYTF
. TRBJ2-4 . TRBV5-1 TGCGCCAGCAGCTTGAATGGGCAGGGCAACATTCAGTACTTC CASSLNGQGNIQYF
. TRBJ1-4 . TRBV7-9 TGTGCCAGCAGGGAGAGAGCGGGGAAACTGTTTTTT CASRERAGKLFF
. TRBJ1-2 . TRBV7-9 TGTGCCAGCAGCCCCTCGGAGGGCTACACCTTC CASSPSEGYTF
. TRBJ1-1 TRBD1 TRBV3-1/TRBV3-2 TGTGCCAGCAGCCCTAATACAGGGGGAAAGACTGAAGCTTTCTTT CASSPNTGGKTEAFF
. TRBJ2-1 TRBD2 TRBV7-2 TGTGCCAGCAGCTTTAGCGGGGGGGCTAATGAGCAGTTCTTC CASSFSGGANEQFF
once TRBJ2-5 . TRBV7-2 TGTGCCAGCAGCTTAGCAGTAGGGGGGGTTCAAGAGACCCAGTACTTC CASSLAVGGVQETQYF
few TRBJ1-6 TRBD1 TRBV19 TGTGCCAGTAGCCGGGACAGGGATAATTCACCCCTCCACTTT CASSRDRDNSPLHF
. TRBJ1-1 TRBD1 TRBV7-3 TGTGCCAGCAGCCACGCCGGACAGGCCGAAGCTTTCTTT CASSHAGQAEAFF
. TRBJ1-3 . TRBV20-1 TGCAGTGCTAGTTTAGGGAGCTCTGGAAACACCATATATTTT CSASLGSSGNTIYF
. TRBJ2-6 TRBD1 TRBV3-1/TRBV3-2 TGTGCCAGCAGCCGCACCTCGACAGGGGGCCTCTCTGGGGCCAACGTCCTGACTTTC CASSRTSTGGLSGANVLTF
. TRBJ2-7 . TRBV28 TGTGCCAGCAGTCGGTCGGTGAGGGGGTCCTACGAGCAGTACTTC CASSRSVRGSYEQYF
. TRBJ1-4 . TRBV28 TGTGCCAGCAGTTCCCCTTATGAGACAACTAATGAAAAACTGTTTTTT CASSSPYETTNEKLFF
. TRBJ1-2 TRBD1 TRBV11-2 TGTGCCAGCAGCAAACGGGACAGGGGGCCCCCCTCGCGTGGCTACACCTTC CASSKRDRGPPSRGYTF